The present TCR beta chain was sequenced within a study of Graves' ophthalmopathy and Graves' hyperthyroidism. Beta-chain TCR CDR3 regions were amplified from RNA transcripts. HTBI primers served in a first-round RT-PCR, which a second-round multiplex PCR followed. Using its own MiXCR run on the multiplex PCR reads, TCRdb lists one record per CDR3 protein. The repertoire holds more than 300,000 distinct CDR3 sequences, with approximately 15% as singletons. This clonotype was detected ten times or more. Sequenced: peripheral blood. The sequence was collected from a woman aged 18-35 years with stable Graves' hyperthyroidism.

The CDR3, as DNA: TGTGCCACCAGTGACCATGACAGGGCCAGGCAGTACTTC. Its translation is CATSDHDRARQYF. V usage is TRBV24-1 and J usage is TRBJ2-7, with 7 bases matching TRBD1. Trimming cost V 4 bases and J 9 bases; bases outside gene matches: 8. Germline V gives CDR1 KGHDR, CDR2 SFDVKD. The CDR3 totals 13 residues.